One and the same sample provided the 2 T cell receptor beta chains below, sequenced in a study of cytomegalovirus exposure and HLA in healthy donors. Researchers ran the PCR with 60 Vbeta and 13 Jbeta primers. Here immunoSEQ multiplex PCR was the method, and the copy in TCRdb shows in-frame clones only, minus some. The data contain approximately 150,000 clones, about 80% of them singletons. The specimen sequenced was PBMCs. The receptors derive from a woman between 40 and 55 years old in good health and CMV-seropositive.

The rearrangement joins TRBV7-2 to TRBJ1-1; 11 bases align to TRBD1. J lost 5 bases, V lost 6 bases, and 2 bases had no gene match. Germline V gene lookup returns CDR1 SGHTA and CDR2 FQGNSA. The CDR3 is 13 amino acids. The CDR3 DNA is TGTGCCAGCAGATGGGACAGGGGGACTGAAGCTTTCTTT. It yields the protein CASRWDRGTEAFF.

This clone was counted between two and nine times. This rearrangement joins TRBV4-1 to TRBJ2-7; 7 nucleotides match TRBD1. The CDR3 has 15 amino acids. Germline assignment: CDR1 MGHRA and CDR2 YSYEKL. Trimming cost V 6 bases and J 3 bases; bases outside gene matches: 11. The DNA of the CDR3 is TGCGCCAGCAGAACAGGGGCGAGTGGGCACTACGAGCAGTACTTC. Protein: CASRTGASGHYEQYF.